The source of this T cell receptor (beta chain) is a study of a mutant IDH1 vaccine in newly diagnosed glioma (dated by TCRdb to the early 2020s). Turning to the overall study: Vaccination started 4-6 weeks after radiotherapy alone, or was given together with temozolomide cycles in the groups whose treatment included chemotherapy. Of the 32 treated patients, approximately 62% were male and approximately 40% were female, and the mean age was roughly 40 years. Before enrollment, most patients had been given radiochemotherapy with temozolomide as standard therapy, while the rest had received either radiotherapy alone or temozolomide alone. The week-35 safety follow-up took place at visit V12, and the week-47 end of study took place at visit V13. Peripheral blood was collected at six visits: V03 (baseline), V05, V07, V10, V12 and V13. For exploratory analyses, longitudinal TCRB deep sequencing was carried out in about 25 treated patients wherever samples were available.

Sample time point, as interpreted from the label and publication: week 47, end of study. Each vaccine dose was 300 ug of a 20-mer mutant IDH1 peptide in Montanide, given subcutaneously with topical imiquimod. Patients were given eight vaccinations, in weeks 1, 3, 5, 7, 11, 15, 19 and 23, which matched visits V03 through V10. The donors had newly diagnosed IDH1-mutant astrocytomas of WHO grade 3 or 4 that showed loss of nuclear ATRX. The samples were drawn from NOA16, a multicentre, single-arm, open-label phase I trial in Germany that tested a mutant IDH1 peptide vaccine in humans for the first time. Genomic DNA for TCRB sequencing was extracted from EDTA blood using the DNeasy Blood and Tissue Kit. The library came from the immunoSEQ multiplex PCR assay. The hsTCRB Kit was used according to the manufacturer's protocol to amplify rearranged TCR beta chain sequences. An Illumina MiSeq was used to sequence the TCRB libraries. From the authors' description of their analysis: The proprietary platform of the kit vendor was used for demultiplexing, trimming and gene mapping. Held by TCRdb, this immuneACCESS table contains in-frame sequences only and omits some clones. Under half of the omission traces to an unresolved V gene where checked; the cause of the rest is unknown. The V and J calls and the clone size are those of that table, but D and trimming were determined from the DNA. This sample holds over 80,000 clones; roughly 77% were observed only once. The ten largest make up about 5.7% of the sample.

The investigation overall reported the following: Availability determined which PBMC samples were chosen for TCRB deep sequencing. No apparent relationship was observed between pseudoprogression and alterations in the top peripheral T cell clonotypes detected by TCRB sequencing. It was noted by the authors that analyses of patient blood samples could not be reproduced owing to sample limitations. Immune responses induced by the vaccine were seen in approximately 93% of patients across multiple MHC alleles.

V is pared back by 1 base and J by 0 bases, with 12 bases lying between the germline termini. The CDR3 contains 16 residues, cysteine and phenylalanine counted. Only the CDR3 DNA stays, 48 bases, in frame from base 1. CDR1 and CDR2 are read off the germline V gene as LGHNA and YSLEER. Points on this clone: Its antigen is not yet known. Base quality data are lacking; no much larger clone is found one base away.

The sequence links TRBV4-3 to TRBJ1-2; the best D guess is TRBD1, with 6 bases matching. This sequence originates from a man aged 35-49 years with glioma. The sequences come from PBMCs, collected from a glioma patient whose treatment included an IDH1 peptide vaccine. The encoded CDR3 is CASSQARGKTNYGYTF. The nucleotides read TGCGCCAGCAGCCAAGCCAGGGGAAAGACTAACTATGGCTACACCTTC.